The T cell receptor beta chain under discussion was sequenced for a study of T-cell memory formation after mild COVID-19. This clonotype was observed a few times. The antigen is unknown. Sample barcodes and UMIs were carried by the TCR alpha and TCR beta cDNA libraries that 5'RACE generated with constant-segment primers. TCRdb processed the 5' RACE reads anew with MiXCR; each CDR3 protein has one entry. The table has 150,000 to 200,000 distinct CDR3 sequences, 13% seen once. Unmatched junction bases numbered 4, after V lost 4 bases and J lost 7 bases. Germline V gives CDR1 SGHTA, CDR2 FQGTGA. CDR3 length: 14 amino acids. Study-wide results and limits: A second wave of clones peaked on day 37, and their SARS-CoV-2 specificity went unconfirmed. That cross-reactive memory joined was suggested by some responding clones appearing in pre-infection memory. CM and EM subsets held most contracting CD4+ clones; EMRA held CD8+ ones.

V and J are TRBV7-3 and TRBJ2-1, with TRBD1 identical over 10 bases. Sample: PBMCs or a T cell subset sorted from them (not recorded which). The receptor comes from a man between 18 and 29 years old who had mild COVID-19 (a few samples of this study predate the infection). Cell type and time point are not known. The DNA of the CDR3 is TGTGCCAGCAGCTCCAGGACAGGGGGGAATGAGCAGTTCTTC. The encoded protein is CASSSRTGGNEQFF.